What follows is one TCR beta chain and its context. This sample stems from a study of blood T cell repertoires in COVID-19. Study-level information: Specimens from acute and convalescent COVID-19 originated in the United States, Italy and Spain. PBMCs, B-cell-depleted T cells, or T cells were the source of the cDNA or gDNA that made up the material.

In the original processing: By means of reference gene primer amplification, nucleated cell counts were estimated. Repertoires were generated with immunoSEQ multiplex PCR, while TCRdb's copy carries only in-frame clones and drops some. The V and J calls and clone size are taken from that table; D and trimming were inferred from the DNA. The sample contains about 150,000 clones, 80% to 90% of which appear only once. Trimming took 1 base from V and 2 from J, leaving 20 bases between them. CDR1 is MGHRA and CDR2 is YSYEKL in the germline V gene. The CDR3 has 18 amino acids. The clonotype was recovered from a woman aged 60 to 75 with active COVID-19. The sequenced material came from peripheral blood. This chain links TRBV4-1 with TRBJ1-2; D is perhaps TRBD1 (5 bases). The CDR3 sequence: CASSQAGQLLGYNYGYTF. In DNA, the CDR3 is TGCGCCAGCAGCCAAGCAGGGCAGCTTTTGGGATACAACTATGGCTACACCTTC.